What follows is one TCR beta chain and its context. Using unique molecular identifiers, the investigators prepared the TCRbeta library. TCRdb redid the calling of the PCR reads with MiXCR, one entry per CDR3 protein. The data contain some 600,000 distinct CDR3 sequences, 10% to 15% of them singletons. The data were taken from a study of T-cell reconstitution after alpha-beta-depleted transplantation in children. Sequences were derived from PBMCs, mostly from graft donor cells, sampled 360 days after TCRalphabeta/CD19-depleted stem cell transplant. The sequence came from a male patient under 18 who had a stem cell transplant for acute myeloid leukemia, so the T cells may come from the graft donor.

CDR3 coding DNA: TGTGCCAGCAGCGAGACTATTTACAATGAGCAGTTCTTC. The encoded protein is CASSETIYNEQFF. The chain carries TRBV7-3 and TRBJ2-1; D is possibly TRBD2 (5 bases). V lost 5 bases to trimming and J lost 4 bases, with 9 bases between them. The CDR3 covers 13 residues. Germline values: CDR1 SGHTA, CDR2 FQGTGA.